The rows below give T cell receptor beta chains drawn from one sample of a study of cytomegalovirus exposure and HLA in healthy donors. Libraries were prepared by immunoSEQ multiplex PCR; TCRdb keeps only in-frame clonotypes and omits some of them. This sample has around 71,000 clones; around 95% occur once, and the top ten carry more than 1.2%. Sequenced sample: PBMCs. The receptor source for this set is a young man in good health and CMV-seropositive. The CDR3 runs from the conserved cysteine through the conserved F or W. D genes are given only for firm matches. Only some rows state a clone size, as once, few, many or a class for expanded clones.

j_call v_call clone_size d_call cdr3_aa cdr3_nt
TRBJ1-3 TRBV6-6 - - CASSSFQGTGNTIYF TGTGCCAGCAGTTCCTTCCAGGGGACTGGAAACACCATATATTTT
TRBJ2-1 TRBV28 - - CASSPLQGGHNEQFF TGTGCCAGCAGTCCGTTACAGGGTGGCCACAATGAGCAGTTCTTC
TRBJ1-1 TRBV9 - - CASSVVPGTEAFF TGTGCCAGCAGCGTAGTCCCCGGCACTGAAGCTTTCTTT
TRBJ2-7 TRBV5-5 - - CASSLYSVPYEQYF TGTGCCAGCAGCTTGTATTCGGTTCCCTACGAGCAGTACTTC
TRBJ2-3 TRBV19 - TRBD2 CASTPRGRAGGLVSTDTQYF TGTGCCAGTACCCCGAGGGGGAGAGCGGGGGGGCTGGTGAGCACAGATACGCAGTATTTT
TRBJ2-3 TRBV5-8 once TRBD2 CASSPYNGLAGGMRTDTQYF TGTGCCAGCAGCCCCTACAACGGACTAGCGGGAGGTATGCGTACAGATACGCAGTATTTT
TRBJ2-2 TRBV4-1 - - CASSQGNRITGELFF TGCGCCAGCAGCCAAGGGAACAGGATCACCGGGGAGCTGTTTTTT
TRBJ2-5 TRBV5-4 - TRBD1 CASSLVGTGGFETQYF TGTGCCAGCAGCTTGGTTGGGACAGGGGGCTTCGAGACCCAGTACTTC
TRBJ2-5 TRBV10-3 - - CATQESAEKETQYF TGTGCCACCCAAGAGTCCGCGGAAAAAGAGACCCAGTACTTC
TRBJ2-5 TRBV7-2 - TRBD2 CASSISGGAGTQYF TGTGCCAGCAGCATTAGCGGGGGGGCCGGGACCCAGTACTTC
TRBJ2-1 TRBV11-3 - TRBD2 CASSPVAGAYNEQFF TGTGCCAGCAGCCCGGTAGCGGGGGCCTACAATGAGCAGTTCTTC
TRBJ2-6 TRBV5-1 - - CASSFSADPLTGANVLTF TGCGCCAGCAGCTTTAGTGCGGATCCTCTAACGGGGGCCAACGTCCTGACTTTC
TRBJ2-2 TRBV6-4 - - CASSDSQTGELFF TGTGCCAGCAGTGACTCACAAACCGGGGAGCTGTTTTTT
TRBJ2-6 TRBV6-1 - TRBD1 CASSVRQGTGANVLTF TGTGCCAGCAGTGTCAGACAGGGGACTGGGGCCAACGTCCTGACTTTC
TRBJ1-6 TRBV15 few TRBD1 CATTDRGYNSPLHF TGTGCCACCACCGACAGGGGCTATAATTCACCCCTCCACTTT
TRBJ1-4 TRBV5-1 - TRBD1 CASSLKAGGEKLFF TGCGCCAGCAGCTTGAAGGCAGGGGGGGAAAAACTGTTTTTT
TRBJ2-7 TRBV7-8 once - CASSLVGGIAHYEQYF TGTGCCAGCAGCTTAGTAGGGGGAATTGCCCACTACGAGCAGTACTTC
TRBJ1-6 TRBV5-1 - TRBD1 CASMPGQGSSPLHF TGCGCCAGCATGCCGGGACAGGGGTCTTCACCCCTCCACTTT
TRBJ2-7 TRBV6-1 once TRBD1 CASTEARGNYEQYF TGTGCCAGCACTGAGGCCAGGGGGAACTACGAGCAGTACTTC
TRBJ2-2 TRBV29-1 - - CSATINTGELFF TGCAGCGCCACTATAAACACCGGGGAGCTGTTTTTT
TRBJ2-3 TRBV6-5 - - CASSSPTVDTDTQYF TGTGCCAGCAGTTCCCCGACAGTAGACACAGATACGCAGTATTTT
TRBJ1-2 TRBV7-9 - - CASSFTAIPGNGYTF TGTGCCAGCAGCTTTACAGCTATCCCAGGAAATGGCTACACCTTC
TRBJ2-5 TRBV7-7 - TRBD2 CASSLGGTRDETQYF TGTGCCAGCAGCTTAGGTGGGACTAGGGATGAGACCCAGTACTTC
TRBJ1-4 TRBV19 - - CASNIGVVGEKLFF TGTGCCAGTAACATCGGGGTTGTCGGTGAAAAACTGTTTTTT
TRBJ2-2 TRBV4-1 - TRBD2 CASSRGTGLSARGVTGELFF TGCGCCAGCAGCCGAGGGACGGGTCTTTCCGCGCGGGGGGTCACCGGGGAGCTGTTTTTT
TRBJ2-1 TRBV9 - - CASSVADNEQFF TGTGCCAGCAGCGTAGCGGACAATGAGCAGTTCTTC
TRBJ2-3 TRBV19 - - CASSIRGFTDTQYF TGTGCCAGTAGTATAAGGGGATTCACAGATACGCAGTATTTT
TRBJ2-7 TRBV5-4 - TRBD2 CASSLSGRAQNEQYF TGTGCCAGCAGCTTAAGTGGGAGGGCACAGAACGAGCAGTACTTC
TRBJ2-3 TRBV5-1 - - CASGQGLAYTDTQYF TGCGCCAGCGGCCAGGGACTCGCCTACACAGATACGCAGTATTTT
TRBJ1-1 TRBV30 - - CAWSVPPTGGFF TGTGCCTGGAGTGTTCCCCCTACCGGGGGTTTCTTT
TRBJ2-1 TRBV1 - - CTSSQETAGLNNEQFF TGCACCAGCAGCCAAGAAACAGCGGGGCTTAACAATGAGCAGTTCTTC
TRBJ2-1 TRBV19 - - CASSRGLGTYNEQFF TGTGCCAGTAGTAGGGGGCTGGGGACCTACAATGAGCAGTTCTTC
TRBJ2-4 TRBV28 - - CASGGYIDIQYF TGTGCCAGCGGGGGGTACATTGACATTCAGTACTTC
TRBJ2-7 TRBV5-6 - - CASSLAAAYEQYF TGTGCCAGCAGCTTGGCCGCGGCCTACGAGCAGTACTTC
TRBJ2-7 TRBV27 - - CASRLLSGLDGEQYF TGTGCCAGCAGGCTTCTCAGCGGGTTGGATGGGGAGCAGTACTTC
TRBJ2-1 TRBV10-3 - TRBD1 CAISPGQGGNEQFF TGTGCCATCAGTCCCGGACAGGGGGGCAATGAGCAGTTCTTC
TRBJ2-3 TRBV5-1 once TRBD1 CASSRDRATDTQYF TGCGCCAGCAGCCGGGACAGAGCCACAGATACGCAGTATTTT
TRBJ1-6 TRBV30 - - CAWTGGGRFNSPLHF TGTGCCTGGACTGGCGGCGGAAGATTCAATTCACCCCTCCACTTT
TRBJ2-2 TRBV11-3 once TRBD1 CASSQGQGVNTGELFF TGTGCCAGCAGTCAAGGACAGGGAGTCAACACCGGGGAGCTGTTTTTT
TRBJ2-3 TRBV4-1 - - CASSQARDSLDTQYF TGCGCCAGCAGCCAGGCACGGGACTCGCTGGATACGCAGTATTTT
TRBJ2-7 TRBV14 - - CASSQQRDSPYEQYF TGTGCCAGCAGCCAACAAAGGGACTCGCCCTACGAGCAGTACTTC
TRBJ2-1 TRBV19 - - CASSANYRVHEQFF TGTGCCAGTAGTGCGAATTACAGGGTTCATGAGCAGTTCTTC
TRBJ2-3 TRBV7-8 - TRBD2 CASSPETSGATDTQYF TGTGCCAGCAGCCCAGAGACTAGCGGCGCCACAGATACGCAGTATTTT
TRBJ1-1 TRBV7-9 - - CASSFGQGTEAFF TGTGCCAGCAGCTTCGGGCAGGGGACTGAAGCTTTCTTT
TRBJ1-5 TRBV6-1 - - CASSGAGPQTSSNQPQHF TGTGCCAGCAGTGGCGCGGGACCCCAGACCTCTAGCAATCAGCCCCAGCATTTT
TRBJ2-1 TRBV11-2 - TRBD1 CASRFGPGQYYNEQFF TGTGCCAGCAGGTTTGGACCGGGACAGTACTACAATGAGCAGTTCTTC
TRBJ2-7 TRBV6-1 - TRBD2 CASRTIAGNPYEQYF TGTGCCAGCAGGACCATAGCGGGAAACCCCTACGAGCAGTACTTC
TRBJ2-5 TRBV2 - TRBD2 CASSARTSGKETQYF TGTGCCAGCAGTGCCCGGACTAGCGGGAAAGAGACCCAGTACTTC
TRBJ2-1 TRBV7-6 once TRBD2 CASSSETSGGSSYNEQFF TGTGCCAGCAGCTCCGAGACTAGCGGGGGATCCTCCTACAATGAGCAGTTCTTC
TRBJ2-5 TRBV5-6 - - CASSVPRSSGIETQYF TGTGCCAGCAGTGTCCCCAGGAGTAGCGGTATTGAGACCCAGTACTTC
TRBJ1-6 TRBV6-6 - - CASSGQIHNSPLHF TGTGCCAGCAGCGGACAGATCCATAATTCACCCCTCCACTTT
TRBJ2-2 TRBV7-2 once - CASSFRHYTGELFF TGTGCCAGCAGCTTCAGACACTACACCGGGGAGCTGTTTTTT
TRBJ1-5 TRBV19 - TRBD1 CASSIGVLGQGTNQPQHF TGTGCCAGTAGTATAGGGGTTTTGGGACAGGGAACTAATCAGCCCCAGCATTTT